Listed here is a single T cell receptor (beta chain). Its antigen is unidentified. This sample's time point: newly diagnosed GD, antithyroid drugs for less than 3 months. RNA isolated from PBMCs was used to make the TCR library. Guidelines of the American Thyroid Association were used to diagnose Graves' disease. EDTA tubes were used for drawing about 9 milliliters of peripheral blood. The record originates from a study of regulatory T cells in long-lasting Graves disease. The authors built TCR beta libraries using iRepertoire HTBI primers and Arm-PCR of CDR3 regions. TCRdb passed the multiplex PCR reads through MiXCR, listing each CDR3 protein once. The data show hundreds of thousands of distinct CDR3 sequences, roughly 15% seen once. Overall study results and limits: Persistent Graves' patients showed less TCR diversity than newly diagnosed patients showed.

The CDR3 extends over 16 amino acids. Germline loops: CDR1 MNHNS, CDR2 SASEGT. After removal of 3 bases from V and 2 bases from J, the junction contained 7 bases not matched to a gene. These data were likewise used in another study, on T cells in Graves' hyperthyroidism and ophthalmopathy. That paper adds: Researchers defined stable Graves' hyperthyroidism as no ophthalmopathy progression within 18 months.

Sequences were derived from peripheral blood mononuclear cells (PBMCs), sampled at new diagnosis, from a patient treated with antithyroid drugs. This sequence joins TRBV6-1 and TRBJ2-5; TRBD1 matches 9 bases. This clonotype was obtained from a woman aged 25 to 39 with Graves disease. CDR3: CASSDSGTGRQETQYF. CDR3 bases: TGTGCCAGCAGTGACTCCGGGACAGGGAGACAAGAGACCCAGTACTTC.